A selection of T cell receptor beta chains follows, all from one sample in a study of blood T cell repertoires in COVID-19. The protocol was immunoSEQ multiplex PCR, while the TCRdb copy is restricted to in-frame clones and leaves out a portion. This table has some 120,000 clones, 81% appearing once. Specimen: peripheral blood. Source of these receptors: a man younger than 40 with COVID-19, enrolled during active disease. CDR3s include the opening cysteine and the closing phenylalanine or tryptophan.

J	V	CDR3
TRBJ2-3	TRBV27	CASSFKRGGLSSTDTQYF
TRBJ1-1	TRBV6-6	CASNLRGNTEAFF
TRBJ1-2	TRBV28	CASSPRAGEGNYGYTF
TRBJ1-4	TRBV5-1	CASSLRGSGEKLFF
TRBJ1-5	TRBV25-1	CASSDSVQGSQPQHF
TRBJ2-7	TRBV7-8	CASSLEARDSYEQYF
TRBJ2-2	TRBV27	CASSLQGARGTGELFF
TRBJ2-1	TRBV30	CAWRLGIGHRGGNEQFF
TRBJ2-7	TRBV4-1	CASSLRAGTSSYEQYF
TRBJ2-6	TRBV2	CASSLQVAGANVLTF
TRBJ2-3	TRBV12-3/TRBV12-4	CASSYNRDTTQYF
TRBJ2-5	TRBV18	CASPDRGQETQYF
TRBJ1-2	TRBV10-3	CAISGGDGYTF
TRBJ2-7	TRBV4-3	CASSQALAGSYEQYF
TRBJ1-4	TRBV4-3	CASSRDRGTNEKLFF
TRBJ1-2	TRBV29-1	CSAQQVLTGVNYGYTF
TRBJ2-2	TRBV28	CASSFNSGNINTGELFF
TRBJ2-1	TRBV27	CASSLFRTAYNEQFF
TRBJ1-4	TRBV7-9	CASSLARNERGREKLFF
TRBJ1-2	TRBV12-2	CASRLARHSGWSYTF
TRBJ2-1	TRBV11-3	CASSLKGESYNEQFF
TRBJ2-6	TRBV7-3	CASSGSRAGANVLTF
TRBJ1-1	TRBV7-3	CASSLKRTGVFMNTEAFF
TRBJ1-1	TRBV27	CASSWEGGKPTEAFF
TRBJ2-1	TRBV10-3	CAISRQRDLNNEQFF
TRBJ2-7	TRBV7-2	CASSLDSSYEQYF
TRBJ2-7	TRBV29-1	CSVEPLGTGGIETYEQYF
TRBJ1-1	TRBV6-1	CASSESAGGLDTEAFF
TRBJ2-7	TRBV5-4	CASSPQPGLTSYEQYF
TRBJ1-1	TRBV13	CASSLEKPEAFF
TRBJ1-5	TRBV6-1	CASSDGDRGFQPQHF
TRBJ2-5	TRBV7-9	CASSLAGRPETQYF
TRBJ2-3	TRBV4-1	CASSQLFGTDTQYF
TRBJ1-1	TRBV4-3	CASSQDQRGFVTEAFF
TRBJ1-5	TRBV19	CASSMDRGRQPQHF
TRBJ2-6	TRBV20-1	CSASPSGANVLTF
TRBJ2-5	TRBV14	CASSQSPGLARETQYF
TRBJ1-1	TRBV30	CAWTPPWDTGGFNTEAFF
TRBJ1-2	TRBV12-5	CASGLSLGYTF
TRBJ2-7	TRBV5-4	CASSRSSGTQDEQYF
TRBJ2-7	TRBV14	CASSPGLAYYEQYF
TRBJ2-7	TRBV10-3	CAISTEGYEQYF
TRBJ2-3	TRBV7-2	CASSLGSGGRRGYF
TRBJ1-6	TRBV19	CASSRGTGIGSPLHF
TRBJ1-5	TRBV7-8	CASSSRGEAQPQHF
TRBJ1-2	TRBV20-1	CSARVLEGYTF
TRBJ2-7	TRBV19	CASSIKGGGDEQYF
TRBJ2-7	TRBV27	CASSATAAYEQYF
TRBJ1-4	TRBV29-1	CSVGTDEKLFF
TRBJ2-1	TRBV7-3	CASSFSGTGSNEQFF
TRBJ1-5	TRBV7-8	CASSLAYSNQPQHF
TRBJ1-2	TRBV5-6	CASSLGTGVYGYTF
TRBJ2-7	TRBV24-1	CATSDLQVDISYEQYF
TRBJ1-1	TRBV10-3	CAISETVLNTEAFF
TRBJ2-7	TRBV12-3/TRBV12-4	CASSFGLIEQYF